This T cell receptor beta chain derives from a study of Graves' ophthalmopathy and Graves' hyperthyroidism. Study outcomes and limitations: Researchers report that a 13-signature model separated ophthalmopathy from stable hyperthyroidism, posting 85% to 90% sensitivity and less than 82% specificity.

RNA transcripts served as template for amplifying TCR beta CDR3 sequences. RT-PCR in the first round used HTBI primers; a second-round multiplex PCR followed. TCRdb used MiXCR to reprocess the multiplex PCR reads, holding one entry per CDR3 protein. Of hundreds of thousands of distinct CDR3 sequences in the sample, about 40% were seen once. This clonotype was detected only a few times. The antigen is undetermined. Trimming removed 8 bases from V and 2 bases from J, with 13 bases in between. Germline assignment: CDR1 MNHNY and CDR2 SVGAGI (reference sequence). The CDR3 has 13 residues. What supplied the PBMCs was approximately 10 ml of fresh peripheral blood.

The sequenced material came from peripheral blood. The origin of this receptor is an adult man with Graves' ophthalmopathy. The V and J genes are TRBV6-6 and TRBJ2-7; tentatively, D is TRBD2 (5 bases). For the CDR3, the DNA is TGTGCCAGCCCCTTCGCCGGGACCTACGAGCAGTACTTC. This sequence encodes CASPFAGTYEQYF.